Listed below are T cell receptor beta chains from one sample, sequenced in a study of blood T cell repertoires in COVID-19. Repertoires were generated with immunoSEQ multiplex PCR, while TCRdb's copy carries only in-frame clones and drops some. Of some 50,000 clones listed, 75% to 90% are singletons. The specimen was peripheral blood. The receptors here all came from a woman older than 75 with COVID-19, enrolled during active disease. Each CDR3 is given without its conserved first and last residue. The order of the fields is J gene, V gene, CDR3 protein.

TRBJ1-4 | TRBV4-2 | ASSQDLGRVNEKLF
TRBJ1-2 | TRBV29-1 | SVQRPGKGYT
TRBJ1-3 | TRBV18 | ASSPQASGNTIY
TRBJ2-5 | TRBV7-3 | ASSSTGPRETQY
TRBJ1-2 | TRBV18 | ASSPQEGLGYGYT
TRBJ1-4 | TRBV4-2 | ASSQDPDSRLF
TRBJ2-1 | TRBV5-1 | ASSLVSGSYNEQF
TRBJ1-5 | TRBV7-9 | ASSLGSQGQPQH
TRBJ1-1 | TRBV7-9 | ASSAGGQITEAF
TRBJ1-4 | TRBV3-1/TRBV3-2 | ASRLTGTNEKLF